This T cell receptor beta chain was sequenced during a study of technical replicates of blood from a few donors. The V gene lost 5 bases and the J gene lost 1 base, with 14 bases spanning the gap. Per the germline V gene, CDR1 is SEHNR and CDR2 is FQNEAQ (reference sequence). There are 15 residues in the CDR3. Sequencing used immunoSEQ multiplex PCR; TCRdb keeps in-frame clones, though not all of them. The profile shows tens of thousands of clones, just over 85% of them singletons. Sequencing was performed on PBMCs. The receptor comes from a human donor in good health. Some clones in this sample may be carry-over from other donors' samples. The chain uses TRBV7-9 and TRBJ1-1, with D maybe TRBD1 (6 bases). CDR3 region: CASSPSGTSNTEAFF. The CDR3 DNA follows: TGTGCCAGCAGCCCTTCCGGGACATCGAACACTGAAGCTTTCTTT.